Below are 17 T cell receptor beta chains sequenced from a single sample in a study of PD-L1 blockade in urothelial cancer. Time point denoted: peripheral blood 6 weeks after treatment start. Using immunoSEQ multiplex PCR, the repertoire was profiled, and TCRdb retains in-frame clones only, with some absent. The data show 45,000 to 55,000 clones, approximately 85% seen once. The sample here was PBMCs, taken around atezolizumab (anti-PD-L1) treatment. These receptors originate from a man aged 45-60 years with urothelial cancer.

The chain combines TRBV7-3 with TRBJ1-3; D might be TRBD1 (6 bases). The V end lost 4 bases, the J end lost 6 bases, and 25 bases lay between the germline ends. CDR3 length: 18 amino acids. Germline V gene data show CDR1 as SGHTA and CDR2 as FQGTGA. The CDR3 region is CASSSKETGQLGENTIYF. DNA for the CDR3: TGTGCCAGCAGCTCGAAGGAGACTGGACAGCTTGGGGAAAACACCATATATTTT.

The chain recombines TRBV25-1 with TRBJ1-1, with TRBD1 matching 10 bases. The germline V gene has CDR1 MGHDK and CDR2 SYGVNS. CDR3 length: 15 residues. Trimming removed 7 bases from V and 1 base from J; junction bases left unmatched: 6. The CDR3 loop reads CASKGRQGANTEAFF. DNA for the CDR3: TGTGCCAGCAAAGGAAGACAGGGGGCGAACACTGAAGCTTTCTTT.

Here the CDR3 DNA reads TGTGCCAGCAGCTTACGGCCGGGAGGGCAAGAGACCCAGTACTTC. Translating gives CASSLRPGGQETQYF. The chain employs TRBV11-2 and TRBJ2-5; 8 bases line up with TRBD2. This CDR3 has 15 amino acids. CDR1 SGHAT and CDR2 FQNNGV come from the germline V gene. V lost 2 bases to trimming and J lost 2 bases; unmatched junction nucleotides: 4.

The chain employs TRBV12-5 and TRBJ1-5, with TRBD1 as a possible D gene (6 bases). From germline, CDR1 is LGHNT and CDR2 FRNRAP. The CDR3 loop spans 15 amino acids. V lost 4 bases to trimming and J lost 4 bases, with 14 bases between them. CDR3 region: CASGWGGAGNQPQHF. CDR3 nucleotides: TGTGCTAGTGGTTGGGGGGGCGCTGGGAATCAGCCCCAGCATTTT.

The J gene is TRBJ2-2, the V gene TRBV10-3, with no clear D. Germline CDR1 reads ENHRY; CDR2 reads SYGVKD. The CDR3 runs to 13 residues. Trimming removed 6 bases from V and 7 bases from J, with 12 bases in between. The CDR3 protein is CAISSSLGGELFF. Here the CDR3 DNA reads TGTGCCATCAGCTCTAGTTTGGGCGGGGAGCTGTTTTTT.

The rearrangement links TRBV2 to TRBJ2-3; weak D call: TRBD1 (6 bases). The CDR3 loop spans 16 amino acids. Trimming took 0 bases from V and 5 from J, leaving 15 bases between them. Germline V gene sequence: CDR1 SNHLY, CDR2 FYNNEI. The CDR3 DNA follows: TGTGCCAGCAGTGAAGCCGGGCTCTTCAGGGGAGATACGCAGTATTTT. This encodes CASSEAGLFRGDTQYF.

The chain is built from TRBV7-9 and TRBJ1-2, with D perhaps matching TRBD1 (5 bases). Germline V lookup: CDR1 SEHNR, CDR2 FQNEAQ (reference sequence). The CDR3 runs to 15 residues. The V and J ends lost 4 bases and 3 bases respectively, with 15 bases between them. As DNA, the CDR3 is TGTGCCAGCAGCTCCGCCTGGGGGGACTACTATGGCTACACCTTC. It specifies CASSSAWGDYYGYTF.

The DNA of the CDR3 is TGTGCCACGGATCCGGTGGGCTCCCGAGGGACTGAAGCTTTCTTT. As protein: CATDPVGSRGTEAFF. The chain has TRBV19 and TRBJ1-1, with D unclear. Per germline, CDR1 LNHDA and CDR2 SQIVND (reference sequence). With 10 bases removed from V and 5 bases from J, the gap between germline ends came to 23 bases. The length of the CDR3 is 15 residues.

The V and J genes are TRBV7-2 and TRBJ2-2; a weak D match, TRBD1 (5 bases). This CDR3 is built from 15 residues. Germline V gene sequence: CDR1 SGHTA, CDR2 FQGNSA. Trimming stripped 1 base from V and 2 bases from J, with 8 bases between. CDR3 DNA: TGTGCCAGCAGCTTAGGGACATTTAACACCGGGGAGCTGTTTTTT. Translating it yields CASSLGTFNTGELFF.

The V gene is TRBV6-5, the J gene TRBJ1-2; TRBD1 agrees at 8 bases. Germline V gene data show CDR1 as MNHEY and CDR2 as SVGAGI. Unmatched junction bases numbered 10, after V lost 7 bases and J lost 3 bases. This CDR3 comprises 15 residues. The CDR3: CASILLQGVDYGYTF. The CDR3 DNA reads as TGTGCCAGCATCTTACTACAGGGGGTTGACTATGGCTACACCTTC.

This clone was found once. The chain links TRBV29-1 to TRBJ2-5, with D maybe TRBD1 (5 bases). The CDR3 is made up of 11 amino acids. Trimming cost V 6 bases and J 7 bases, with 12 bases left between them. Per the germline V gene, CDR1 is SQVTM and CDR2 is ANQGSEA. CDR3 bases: TGCAGCGTCATCAAAGACAGGACCCAGTACTTC. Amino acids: CSVIKDRTQYF.

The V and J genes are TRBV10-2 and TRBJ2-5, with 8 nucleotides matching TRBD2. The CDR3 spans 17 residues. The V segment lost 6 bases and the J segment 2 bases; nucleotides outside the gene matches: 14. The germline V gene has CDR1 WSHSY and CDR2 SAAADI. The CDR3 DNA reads TGCGCCAGCAGCTCCTACGAAACTAGCGGACGACAAGAGACCCAGTACTTC. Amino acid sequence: CASSSYETSGRQETQYF.

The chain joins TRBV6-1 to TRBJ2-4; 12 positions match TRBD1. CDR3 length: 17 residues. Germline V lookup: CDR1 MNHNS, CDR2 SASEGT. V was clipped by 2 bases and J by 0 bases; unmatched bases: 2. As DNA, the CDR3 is TGTGCCAGCAGTGAATGGGGACAGGGGGCAGCCAAAAACATTCAGTACTTC. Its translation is CASSEWGQGAAKNIQYF.

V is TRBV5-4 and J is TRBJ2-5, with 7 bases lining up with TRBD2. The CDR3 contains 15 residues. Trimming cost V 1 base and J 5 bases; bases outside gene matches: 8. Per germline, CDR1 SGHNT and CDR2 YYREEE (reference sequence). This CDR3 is CASSLRQRGQETQYF. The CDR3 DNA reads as TGTGCCAGCAGCTTGCGCCAGCGGGGCCAGGAGACCCAGTACTTC. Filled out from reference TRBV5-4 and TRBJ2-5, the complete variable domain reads ETGVTQSPTHLIKTRGQQVTLRCSSQSGHNTVSWYQQALGQGPQFIFQYYREEENGRGNFPPRFSGLQFPNYSSELNVNALELDDSALYLCASSLRQRGQETQYFGPGTRLLVL.

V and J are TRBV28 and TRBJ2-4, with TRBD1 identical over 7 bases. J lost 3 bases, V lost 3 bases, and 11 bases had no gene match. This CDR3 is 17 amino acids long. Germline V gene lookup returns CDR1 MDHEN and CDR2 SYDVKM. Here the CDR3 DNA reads TGTGCCAGCAGTTTCTTCCAAGGGACAGAAAACAAAAACATTCAGTACTTC. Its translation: CASSFFQGTENKNIQYF.

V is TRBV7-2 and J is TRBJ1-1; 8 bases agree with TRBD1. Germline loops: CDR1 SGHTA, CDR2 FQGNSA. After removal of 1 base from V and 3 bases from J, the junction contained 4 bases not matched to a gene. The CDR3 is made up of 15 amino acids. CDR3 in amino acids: CASSLGTGRHTEAFF. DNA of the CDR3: TGTGCCAGCAGCTTAGGGACAGGGAGACACACTGAAGCTTTCTTT. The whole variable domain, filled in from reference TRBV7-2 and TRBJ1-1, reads GAGVSQSPSNKVTEKGKDVELRCDPISGHTALYWYRQSLGQGLEFLIYFQGNSAPDKSGLPSDRFSAERTGGSVSTLTIQRTQQEDSAVYLCASSLGTGRHTEAFFGQGTRLTVV.

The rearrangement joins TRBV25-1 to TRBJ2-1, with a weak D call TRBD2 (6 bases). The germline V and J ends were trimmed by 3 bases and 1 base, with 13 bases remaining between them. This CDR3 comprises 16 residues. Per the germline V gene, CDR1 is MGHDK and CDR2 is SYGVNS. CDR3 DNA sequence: TGTGCCAGCAGTGACCCCCGGAGCGGGTCCTACAATGAGCAGTTCTTC. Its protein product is CASSDPRSGSYNEQFF. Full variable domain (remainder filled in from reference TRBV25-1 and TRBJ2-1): EADIYQTPRYLVIGTGKKITLECSQTMGHDKMYWYQQDPGMELHLIHYSYGVNSTEKGDLSSESTVSRIRTEHFPLTLESARPSHTSQYLCASSDPRSGSYNEQFFGPGTRLTVL.